This is a list of T cell receptor beta chains from one sample in a study of blood T cell repertoires in COVID-19. The assay was immunoSEQ multiplex PCR, and TCRdb's table has in-frame clones only and misses some. The sample lists roughly 130,000 clones, under 85% occurring once. What was sequenced was peripheral blood. The receptors come from an older woman with acute or convalescent COVID-19. CDR3s include the opening cysteine and the closing phenylalanine or tryptophan. D genes are given only for firm matches. Clone size is not always given. Where it is, it says once, few, many or a class for expanded clones.

v_gene	d_gene	j_gene	abundance	CDR3aa	CDR3nt
TRBV9	.	TRBJ1-2	.	CASSVGAEPNYGYTF	TGTGCCAGCAGCGTAGGGGCAGAACCTAACTATGGCTACACCTTC
TRBV7-3	TRBD1	TRBJ2-6	.	CASSPWTGRNNVLTF	TGTGCCAGCAGCCCCTGGACAGGGAGGAACAACGTCCTGACTTTC
TRBV4-1	.	TRBJ2-3	.	CASSQDVIYGGPGDTQYF	TGCGCCAGCAGCCAAGATGTAATATACGGGGGGCCGGGAGATACGCAGTATTTT
TRBV7-9	TRBD2	TRBJ2-1	.	CASSFRGGYFPVTYNEQFF	TGTGCCAGCAGTTTTCGGGGGGGGTACTTTCCCGTTACCTACAATGAGCAGTTCTTC
TRBV12-3/TRBV12-4	.	TRBJ2-5	.	CASSSGETQYF	TGTGCCAGCAGCAGCGGGGAGACCCAGTACTTC
TRBV15	TRBD2	TRBJ2-1	.	CATSSRLAGGQNEQFF	TGTGCCACCAGCTCCCGACTAGCGGGGGGTCAGAATGAGCAGTTCTTC
TRBV19	.	TRBJ2-3	.	CASNLGGRRYF	TGTGCCAGTAATTTAGGGGGACGAAGGTATTTT
TRBV5-1	.	TRBJ1-4	few	CASSLGGNGEKLFF	TGCGCCAGCAGCTTGGGAGGGAACGGTGAAAAACTGTTTTTT
TRBV5-6	TRBD2	TRBJ2-7	.	CASRFGGGAYEQYF	TGTGCCAGCAGATTCGGCGGGGGGGCCTACGAGCAGTACTTC
TRBV5-8	.	TRBJ2-2	.	CASSLWRQGELFF	TGTGCCAGCAGCTTGTGGCGGCAAGGGGAGCTGTTTTTT
TRBV30	.	TRBJ1-1	.	CAWSVLVRETEAFF	TGTGCCTGGAGTGTACTCGTCCGGGAAACTGAAGCTTTCTTT
TRBV30	.	TRBJ2-5	.	CAWSAKPLYQETQYF	TGTGCCTGGAGTGCGAAGCCCTTGTACCAAGAGACCCAGTACTTC
TRBV7-8	.	TRBJ1-2	.	CASSLAGQGGYGYTF	TGTGCCAGCAGCTTAGCGGGGCAGGGAGGCTATGGCTACACCTTC
TRBV6-1	.	TRBJ2-3	once	CASSEGTLMDTQYF	TGTGCCAGCAGTGAAGGTACCCTAATGGATACGCAGTATTTT
TRBV27	.	TRBJ1-1	.	CASTASGMNTEAFF	TGTGCCAGCACCGCGTCGGGAATGAACACTGAAGCTTTCTTT
TRBV19	TRBD1	TRBJ1-5	once	CASSGTGGSGNQPQHF	TGTGCCAGTAGTGGTACAGGGGGCAGTGGCAATCAGCCCCAGCATTTT
TRBV19	.	TRBJ1-2	.	CASSANYGYTF	TGTGCCAGTTCAGCGAACTATGGCTACACCTTC
TRBV27	.	TRBJ1-5	.	CASSSGQKNQPQHF	TGTGCCAGCAGTTCCGGACAGAAGAATCAGCCCCAGCATTTT
TRBV6-5	.	TRBJ1-3	.	CASSSTGSGNTIYF	TGTGCCAGCAGTAGTACGGGCTCTGGAAACACCATATATTTT
TRBV19	.	TRBJ2-5	few	CASSIVPGTQETQYF	TGTGCCAGTAGTATAGTGCCGGGGACACAAGAGACCCAGTACTTC
TRBV10-3	TRBD1	TRBJ1-2	.	CAISVSTGTENYGYTF	TGTGCCATCAGTGTGTCGACCGGGACAGAGAACTATGGCTACACCTTC
TRBV19	.	TRBJ1-5	few	CASRALWGQPQHF	TGTGCCAGCAGGGCCCTCTGGGGTCAGCCCCAGCATTTT
TRBV28	.	TRBJ2-2	.	CASSLQRGELFF	TGTGCCAGCAGTTTACAGCGCGGGGAGCTGTTTTTT
TRBV5-1	TRBD1	TRBJ1-4	few	CASSLRDSGGEKLFF	TGCGCCAGCAGCCTCCGGGACAGCGGAGGGGAAAAACTGTTTTTT
TRBV7-9	.	TRBJ1-1	.	CASSLGGGINTEAFF	TGTGCCAGCAGCTTAGGTGGCGGAATCAACACTGAAGCTTTCTTT
TRBV6-2/TRBV6-3	TRBD2	TRBJ2-5	.	CASSVPSSGGRETQYF	TGTGCCAGCAGTGTACCTTCTAGCGGGGGTAGGGAGACCCAGTACTTC
TRBV6-5	.	TRBJ1-2	once	CASSYLGGYGYTF	TGTGCCAGCAGTTACCTAGGAGGCTATGGCTACACCTTC
TRBV2	.	TRBJ1-5	once	CASSGGTALKPQHF	TGTGCCAGCAGTGGAGGAACGGCCCTGAAGCCCCAGCATTTT
TRBV7-9	TRBD1	TRBJ1-1	.	CASSLATGPSEAFF	TGTGCCAGCAGCTTAGCGACAGGGCCTTCTGAAGCTTTCTTT
TRBV5-6	TRBD1	TRBJ1-2	.	CASSLGTGVGYTF	TGTGCCAGCAGCTTGGGGACAGGGGTTGGCTACACCTTC
TRBV11-3	TRBD1	TRBJ1-1	.	CASSLDRGTGEGYTEAFF	TGTGCCAGCAGCTTAGACCGAGGGACAGGGGAAGGGTACACTGAAGCTTTCTTT
TRBV4-2	.	TRBJ1-5	.	CASSQSHWRSNQPQHF	TGTGCCAGCAGCCAGTCCCATTGGAGGAGCAATCAGCCCCAGCATTTT
TRBV18	.	TRBJ2-2	.	CAVGAYTGELFF	TGTGCCGTCGGTGCCTACACCGGGGAGCTGTTTTTT
TRBV7-3	.	TRBJ2-3	.	CASSFVGSDTQYF	TGTGCCAGCAGCTTCGTCGGTTCAGATACGCAGTATTTT
TRBV6-5	.	TRBJ1-1	.	CAGVGGLNTEAFF	TGTGCCGGCGTGGGGGGGTTGAACACTGAAGCTTTCTTT
TRBV11-2	TRBD1	TRBJ1-6	.	CASSLVPGGSGSPLHF	TGTGCCAGCAGCTTAGTTCCAGGGGGCTCAGGATCACCCCTCCACTTT
TRBV12-5	.	TRBJ1-2	.	CASGLVMVTGLPVNYGYTF	TGTGCTAGTGGTTTGGTAATGGTGACTGGTCTGCCGGTTAACTATGGCTACACCTTC
TRBV6-1	TRBD1	TRBJ1-6	.	CASSESGTGGSPLHF	TGTGCCAGCAGTGAATCTGGGACAGGGGGTTCACCCCTCCACTTT
TRBV2	.	TRBJ1-6	.	CATAKRTESNSPLHF	TGTGCCACCGCCAAGAGGACAGAATCGAATTCACCCCTCCACTTT
TRBV3-1/TRBV3-2	.	TRBJ1-1	.	CASSQGWGEEAFF	TGTGCCAGCAGCCAAGGATGGGGGGAAGAAGCTTTCTTT
TRBV9	TRBD1	TRBJ1-1	.	CASSVTGAGERAFF	TGTGCCAGCAGCGTTACAGGGGCCGGGGAGAGGGCTTTCTTT
TRBV30	.	TRBJ1-6	.	CAWSVLNSPLHF	TGTGCCTGGAGTGTACTTAATTCACCCCTCCACTTT